The sample holds many counts of the clone carrying this TCR beta chain. As yet, its antigen is unknown. The junction shows a germline mismatch at one end, possibly a read error. The data were obtained in a study of T cells in Graves' hyperthyroidism and ophthalmopathy. Findings of the study overall: Among thyroid clonotypes expanded above 0.001, most also appeared in blood.

RNA transcripts provided the source from which TCR beta CDR3 regions were amplified. When the TCR CDR3 underwent first-round RT-PCR, the HTBI primer set was used. One entry per CDR3 protein results from TCRdb running MiXCR on the multiplex PCR reads. This sample has hundreds of thousands of distinct CDR3 sequences, with 15% to 17% found just once. CDR1 and CDR2 from the germline V gene are SGHRS and YFSETQ. This CDR3 has 13 residues. The chain combines TRBV5-1 with TRBJ2-7; tentatively, D is TRBD1 (5 bases). This sequence was found in a woman in her late teens or twenties with Graves' hyperthyroidism. The source material was blood. This CDR3 reads CASSLEDSYEQYF. The CDR3 DNA is TGTGCCAGCAGTTTGGAAGACAGTTACGAGCAGTACTTC.